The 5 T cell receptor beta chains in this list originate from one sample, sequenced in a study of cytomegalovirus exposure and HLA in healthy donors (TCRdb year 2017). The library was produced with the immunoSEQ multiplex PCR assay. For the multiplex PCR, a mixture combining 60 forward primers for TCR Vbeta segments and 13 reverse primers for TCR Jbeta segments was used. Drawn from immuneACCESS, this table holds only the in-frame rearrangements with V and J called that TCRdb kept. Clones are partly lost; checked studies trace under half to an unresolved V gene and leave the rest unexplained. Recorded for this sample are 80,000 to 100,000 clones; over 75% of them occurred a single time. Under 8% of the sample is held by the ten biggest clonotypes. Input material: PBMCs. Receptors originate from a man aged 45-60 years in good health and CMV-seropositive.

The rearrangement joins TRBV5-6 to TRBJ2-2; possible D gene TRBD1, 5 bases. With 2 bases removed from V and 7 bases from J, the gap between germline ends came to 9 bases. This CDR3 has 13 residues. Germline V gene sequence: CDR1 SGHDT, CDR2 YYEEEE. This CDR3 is CASSFSRVGELFF. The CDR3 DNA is TGTGCCAGCAGCTTCTCCAGGGTCGGGGAGCTGTTTTTT.

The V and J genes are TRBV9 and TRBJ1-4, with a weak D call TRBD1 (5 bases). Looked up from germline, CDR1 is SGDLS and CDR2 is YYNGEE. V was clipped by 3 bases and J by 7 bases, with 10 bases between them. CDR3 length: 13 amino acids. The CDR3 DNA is TGTGCCAGCAGCGCCCCAGGGCTTGAAAAACTGTTTTTT. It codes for CASSAPGLEKLFF.

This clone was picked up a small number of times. The CDR3 spells CASKPSGQETQYF. DNA for the CDR3: TGTGCCAGCAAGCCTAGCGGCCAAGAGACCCAGTACTTC. V gene TRBV11-3 combines with J gene TRBJ2-5; the match to TRBD2 covers 7 bases. The CDR3 length is 13 residues. J lost 1 base, V lost 7 bases, and 3 bases had no gene match. Germline values: CDR1 SGHNT, CDR2 YENEEA.

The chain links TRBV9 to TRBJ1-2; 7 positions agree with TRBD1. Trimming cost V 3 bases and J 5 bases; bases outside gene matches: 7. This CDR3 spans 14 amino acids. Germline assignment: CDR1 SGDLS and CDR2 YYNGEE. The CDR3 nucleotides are TGTGCCAGCAGCGCCCCCCCCAGGGGGTATGGCTACACCTTC. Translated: CASSAPPRGYGYTF.

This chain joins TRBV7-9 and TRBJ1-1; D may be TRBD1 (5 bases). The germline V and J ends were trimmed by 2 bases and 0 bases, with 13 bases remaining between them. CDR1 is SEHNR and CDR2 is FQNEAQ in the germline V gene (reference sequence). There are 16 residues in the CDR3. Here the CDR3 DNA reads TGTGCCAGCAGCTTAACAGGTCAGGTTATGAACACTGAAGCTTTCTTT. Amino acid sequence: CASSLTGQVMNTEAFF.